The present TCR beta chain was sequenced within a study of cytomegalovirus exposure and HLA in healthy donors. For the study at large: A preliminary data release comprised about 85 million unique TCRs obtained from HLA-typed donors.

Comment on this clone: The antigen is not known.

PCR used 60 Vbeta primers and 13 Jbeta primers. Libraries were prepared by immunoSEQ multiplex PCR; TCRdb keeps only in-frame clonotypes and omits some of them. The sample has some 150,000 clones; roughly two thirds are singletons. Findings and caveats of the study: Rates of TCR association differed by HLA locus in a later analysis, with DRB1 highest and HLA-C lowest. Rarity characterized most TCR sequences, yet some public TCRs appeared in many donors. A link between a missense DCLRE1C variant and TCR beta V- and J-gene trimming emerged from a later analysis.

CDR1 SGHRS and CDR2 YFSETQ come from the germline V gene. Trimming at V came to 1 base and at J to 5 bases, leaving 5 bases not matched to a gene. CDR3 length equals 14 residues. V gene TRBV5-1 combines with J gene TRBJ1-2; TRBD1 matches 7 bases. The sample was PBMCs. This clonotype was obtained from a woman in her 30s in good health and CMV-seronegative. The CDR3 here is CASSLNRGGYGYTF. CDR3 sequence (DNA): TGCGCCAGCAGCTTGAACAGGGGCGGGTATGGCTACACCTTC.